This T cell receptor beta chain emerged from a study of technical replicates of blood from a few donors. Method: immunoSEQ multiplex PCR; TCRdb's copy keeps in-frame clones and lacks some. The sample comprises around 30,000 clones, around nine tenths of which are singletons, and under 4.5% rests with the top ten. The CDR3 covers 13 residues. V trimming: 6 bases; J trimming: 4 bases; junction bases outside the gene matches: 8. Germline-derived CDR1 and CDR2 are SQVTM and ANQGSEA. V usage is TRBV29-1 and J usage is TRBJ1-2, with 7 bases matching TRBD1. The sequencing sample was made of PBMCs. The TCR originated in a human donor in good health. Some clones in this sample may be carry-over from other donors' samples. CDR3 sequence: CSVADRAAYGYTF. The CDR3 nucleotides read TGCAGCGTCGCTGACAGGGCAGCCTATGGCTACACCTTC.